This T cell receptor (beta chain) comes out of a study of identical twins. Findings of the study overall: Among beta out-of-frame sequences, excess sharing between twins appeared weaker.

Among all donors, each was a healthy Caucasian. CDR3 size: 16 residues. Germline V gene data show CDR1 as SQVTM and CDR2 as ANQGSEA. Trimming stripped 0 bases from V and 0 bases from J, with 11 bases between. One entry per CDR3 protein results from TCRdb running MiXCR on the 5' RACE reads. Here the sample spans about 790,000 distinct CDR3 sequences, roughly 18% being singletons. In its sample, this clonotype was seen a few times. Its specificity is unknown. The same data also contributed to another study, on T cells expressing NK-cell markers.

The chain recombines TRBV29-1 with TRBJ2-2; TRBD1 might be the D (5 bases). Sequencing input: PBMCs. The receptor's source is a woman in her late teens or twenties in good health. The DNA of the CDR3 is TGCAGCGTTGAAGATGGGCAGGGCGCGAACACCGGGGAGCTGTTTTTT. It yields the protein CSVEDGQGANTGELFF.